The 32 T cell receptor beta chains reported below all come from one sample, sequenced in a study of OX40 agonist ivuxolimab in advanced cancers. Here immunoSEQ multiplex PCR was the method, and the copy in TCRdb shows in-frame clones only, minus some. The sample shows tens of thousands of clones, about 86% of them seen only once. The sequencing used CD4+ or CD8+ T cells sorted from blood, collected in a trial of the OX40 agonist ivuxolimab. Every receptor here comes from an adult with an advanced solid tumor such as melanoma, head and neck, liver or kidney cancer.

The genes are TRBV6-4 and TRBJ1-2; 9 nucleotides agree with TRBD1. This CDR3 comprises 17 residues. V was clipped by 0 bases and J by 3 bases; unmatched bases: 8. Germline V gene data show CDR1 as MRHNA and CDR2 as SNTAGT. CDR3 residues: CASSDSRQGEGDYGYTF. The CDR3 nucleotides are TGTGCCAGCAGTGACTCCCGACAGGGGGAGGGGGACTATGGCTACACCTTC.

The genes are TRBV6-5 and TRBJ2-7, with TRBD1 matching 10 bases. V was pared by 2 bases and J by 2 bases, with 3 bases of the junction left unmatched. Germline CDR1 reads MNHEY; CDR2 reads SVGAGI. The CDR3 is 15 amino acids. The CDR3 region is CASSYRDRGTYEQYF. As DNA, the CDR3 is TGTGCCAGCAGTTACAGGGACAGGGGTACCTACGAGCAGTACTTC.

The chain uses TRBV11-3 and TRBJ2-3; 7 bases line up with TRBD2. From germline, CDR1 is SGHNT and CDR2 YENEEA. This CDR3 spans 18 amino acids. J gave up 0 bases and V 5 bases, and 14 bases lay outside the gene matches. The CDR3 nucleotides read TGTGCCAGCAGCCCTGGGAGGGGCCGACAGACAAGCACAGATACGCAGTATTTT. Translated: CASSPGRGRQTSTDTQYF.

This chain connects TRBV11-2 to TRBJ1-4, with 7 bases identical to TRBD1. This CDR3 region has 19 residues. The V gene's germline CDR1 is SGHAT and CDR2 FQNNGV. V was pared by 5 bases and J by 0 bases, with 15 bases of the junction left unmatched. CDR3 amino acids: CASSPRRPRQGTTNEKLFF. The CDR3 DNA sequence: TGTGCCAGCAGCCCCAGAAGACCGAGACAGGGCACAACTAATGAAAAACTGTTTTTT.

The V call is TRBV7-9, the J call TRBJ1-6; D not certain. The CDR3 consists of 13 residues. Per the germline V gene, CDR1 is SEHNR and CDR2 is FQNEAQ (reference sequence). The V end lost 5 bases, the J end lost 7 bases, and 9 bases lay between the germline ends. In nucleotides, the CDR3 is TGTGCCAGCAGCCCCACGCAGAATTCACCCCTCCACTTT. This codes for CASSPTQNSPLHF.

The chain has TRBV18 and TRBJ1-5; no clear D gene. Looked up from germline, CDR1 is KGHSH and CDR2 is LQKENI. V lost 2 bases and J lost 9, with 11 bases in between. This CDR3 is built from 13 residues. The CDR3 region is CASSPSAGWPQHF. The CDR3, as DNA: TGTGCCAGCTCACCAAGTGCTGGATGGCCCCAGCATTTT.

The V and J genes are TRBV6-5 and TRBJ1-1; a possible D gene is TRBD1 (5 bases). Trimming removed 6 bases at V and 2 bases at J, with 16 bases between. The CDR3 sequence is 15 residues long. Germline lookup yields CDR1 MNHEY and CDR2 SVGAGI. The CDR3 loop is CASRRDPGPNTEAFF. As DNA, the CDR3 is TGTGCCAGCAGACGCGACCCGGGACCTAACACTGAAGCTTTCTTT.

To note about this clone: Compared with germline, one end of the junction differs, possibly owing to a read error. Different DNA sequences within this sample yield the same CDR3. The rearrangement links TRBV9 to TRBJ1-1; possible D gene TRBD1, 5 bases. The CDR3 consists of 14 residues. From germline, CDR1 is SGDLS and CDR2 YYNGEE. The CDR3 coding sequence is TGCGCCAGCAGCGTGACTTGGGGGGGGACTGAAGCTTTCTTT. Its protein product is CASSVTWGGTEAFF. Full variable domain (rest looked up from reference TRBV9 and TRBJ1-1): DSGVTQTPKHLITATGQRVTLRCSPRSGDLSVYWYQQSLDQGLQFLIQYYNGEERAKGNILERFSAQQFPDLHSELNLSSLELGDSALYFCASSVTWGGTEAFFGQGTRLTVV.

The chain joins TRBV19 to TRBJ1-5, with D perhaps matching TRBD1 (5 bases). V was cut by 3 bases and J by 0 bases, with 12 bases left in between. Germline V gives CDR1 LNHDA, CDR2 SQIVND (reference sequence). The CDR3 has 16 residues. CDR3 sequence: CASSIVFGHSNQPQHF. The DNA of the CDR3 is TGTGCCAGTAGTATTGTGTTCGGACATAGCAATCAGCCCCAGCATTTT.

The rearrangement joins TRBV19 to TRBJ1-3; possible D gene TRBD1, 5 bases. The CDR3 spans 14 residues. V shed 6 bases and J shed 0 bases, with 9 bases lying between them. Germline V gives CDR1 LNHDA, CDR2 SQIVND (reference sequence). The CDR3 bases are TGTGCCAGTAGGGACATTATCTCTGGAAACACCATATATTTT. Its protein is CASRDIISGNTIYF.

The chain links TRBV27 to TRBJ1-6; a possible D gene is TRBD1 (5 bases). V lost 4 bases, J lost 10 bases, and 20 bases lay in between. Germline CDR1 reads MNHEY; CDR2 reads SMNVEV (reference sequence). This CDR3 comprises 16 residues. CDR3 nucleotide sequence: TGTGCCAGCAGTTCGGAGGGACGGGGTTTCAGGTCACCCCTCCACTTT. It is translated as CASSSEGRGFRSPLHF.

This rearrangement joins TRBV11-2 to TRBJ1-4; a weak D match, TRBD1 (6 bases). V was trimmed by 5 bases and J by 8 bases, leaving 18 bases between them. Germline CDR1 reads SGHAT; CDR2 reads FQNNGV. The CDR3 totals 15 residues. CDR3 coding DNA: TGTGCCAGCAGCCCCCAGAGGGGGGCGTCCGAAAAACTGTTTTTT. It is translated as CASSPQRGASEKLFF.

This chain joins TRBV19 and TRBJ2-7, with 9 positions matching TRBD1. The germline V gene encodes CDR1 LNHDA and CDR2 SQIVND (reference sequence). V shed 3 bases and J 2 bases; nucleotides not matched to a gene: 8. The CDR3 covers 16 residues. The CDR3 spells CASSMDLGTGTYEQYF. The CDR3 DNA reads TGTGCCAGTAGTATGGACCTGGGGACAGGGACCTACGAGCAGTACTTC.

The chain links TRBV2 to TRBJ1-6; no reliable D call. The V end was cut by 7 bases, the J end by 13 bases, with 17 bases between. This CDR3 contains 13 residues. Looked up from germline, CDR1 is SNHLY and CDR2 is FYNNEI. The CDR3 loop is CASTGDPVLPLHF. The DNA of the CDR3 is TGTGCCAGCACCGGAGACCCTGTTTTGCCCCTCCACTTT.

The CDR3 sequence: CASSPVRTGATYGYTF. CDR3 nucleotide sequence: TGTGCCAGCTCACCAGTACGGACAGGGGCCACCTATGGCTACACCTTC. The gene calls are TRBV18 and TRBJ1-2, with 9 positions matching TRBD1. V trimming: 2 bases; J trimming: 4 bases; junction bases outside the gene matches: 8. Germline-derived CDR1 and CDR2 are KGHSH and LQKENI. The CDR3 runs 16 residues.

This chain links TRBV2 with TRBJ1-3; D remains ambiguous. Germline CDR1 is SNHLY and CDR2 is FYNNEI. Trimming took off 1 base at V and 6 bases at J, with 7 bases between the two ends. This CDR3 spans 13 amino acids. The chain's CDR3 is CASSEGQENTIYF. The CDR3 DNA sequence: TGTGCCAGCAGTGAAGGCCAGGAAAACACCATATATTTT.

The chain carries TRBV19 and TRBJ2-1; possibly TRBD2 for D (6 bases). This CDR3 is 16 amino acids long. V was trimmed by 5 bases and J by 6 bases, leaving 20 bases between them. Germline values: CDR1 LNHDA, CDR2 SQIVND (reference sequence). The CDR3 here is CASSVTGTPSSNEQFF. DNA of the CDR3: TGTGCCAGTAGTGTAACCGGGACTCCCTCTTCCAATGAGCAGTTCTTC.

This clone appeared a single time. The chain has TRBV7-9 and TRBJ2-1; weak D call: TRBD1 (5 bases). The V end lost 4 bases, the J end lost 3 bases, and 10 bases lay between the germline ends. The germline gives CDR1 SEHNR, CDR2 FQNEAQ (reference sequence). CDR3 size: 14 residues. CDR3: CASSSGHNYNEQFF. As DNA, the CDR3 is TGTGCCAGCAGCTCCGGACATAACTACAATGAGCAGTTCTTC.

This chain joins TRBV4-1 and TRBJ1-5; 8 bases line up with TRBD1. V lost 3 bases to trimming and J lost 4 bases; unmatched junction nucleotides: 2. From germline, CDR1 is MGHRA and CDR2 YSYEKL. This CDR3 has 14 amino acids. The chain's CDR3 is CASSQYRGNQPQHF. The CDR3 nucleotides read TGCGCCAGCAGCCAGTACAGGGGGAATCAGCCCCAGCATTTT.

J is TRBJ2-7 and V is TRBV18; 8 nucleotides line up with TRBD1. The CDR3 loop spans 15 amino acids. Germline CDR1 and CDR2: KGHSH and LQKENI. V lost 5 bases, J lost 4 bases, and 10 bases stayed unmatched. The CDR3 region has the DNA TGTGCCAGCTCAAACTCAGGGGGCGCGGTGTACGAGCAGTACTTC. It is translated as CASSNSGGAVYEQYF.

The CDR3 sequence: CAHRGGRTNEKLFF. CDR3 coding DNA: TGTGCCCATAGGGGGGGTCGAACTAATGAAAAACTGTTTTTT. The V call is TRBV2, the J call TRBJ1-4; a possible D gene is TRBD1 (6 bases). Per germline, CDR1 SNHLY and CDR2 FYNNEI. CDR3 length: 14 residues. The germline V and J ends were trimmed by 11 bases and 1 base, with 14 bases remaining between them.

This sequence joins TRBV11-2 and TRBJ2-5; the match to TRBD1 covers 8 bases. CDR3 length equals 15 residues. V lost 4 bases and J lost 5; bases outside the gene matches: 9. CDR1 SGHAT and CDR2 FQNNGV come from the germline V gene. CDR3 nucleotide sequence: TGTGCCAGCAGCTCGGGGACAGGCTCTGGGGAGACCCAGTACTTC. Translation: CASSSGTGSGETQYF. The full variable domain, with the rest looked up from reference TRBV11-2 and TRBJ2-5, is EAGVAQSPRYKIIEKRQSVAFWCNPISGHATLYWYQQILGQGPKLLIQFQNNGVVDDSQLPKDRFSAERLKGVDSTLKIQPAKLEDSAVYLCASSSGTGSGETQYFGPGTRLLVL.

This clone appeared a few times. The V gene is TRBV6-4, the J gene TRBJ1-1, with D possibly TRBD1 on 6 matching bases. Germline CDR1 is MRHNA and CDR2 is SNTAGT. V was cut by 6 bases and J by 6 bases, with 14 bases left in between. This CDR3 region has 13 residues. The CDR3 here is CASRDRQASEAFF. CDR3 nucleotide sequence: TGTGCCAGCAGAGACCGACAGGCATCTGAAGCTTTCTTT.

V and J are TRBV5-1 and TRBJ1-1; 8 nucleotides agree with TRBD1. CDR1 is SGHRS, CDR2 YFSETQ, per germline. V shed 0 bases and J 7 bases; nucleotides not matched to a gene: 5. The CDR3 contains 14 residues. Written as DNA, the CDR3 is TGCGCCAGCAGCTTGGGGACAGGGATAGGTGAAGCTTTCTTT. Translated, it gives CASSLGTGIGEAFF.

The chain couples TRBV5-8 to TRBJ2-7; D might be TRBD1 (5 bases). V was clipped by 3 bases and J by 4 bases, with 17 bases between them. This CDR3 contains 15 residues. The germline V gene has CDR1 SGHTS and CDR2 YDEGEE. In DNA form, the CDR3 reads TGTGCCAGCAGCTCGGACACCCCGCCTTTGTACGAGCAGTACTTC. Its translation is CASSSDTPPLYEQYF.

The chain employs TRBV9 and TRBJ2-6, with 7 bases identical to TRBD2. Germline lookup yields CDR1 SGDLS and CDR2 YYNGEE. Trimming at V came to 3 bases and at J to 0 bases, leaving 6 bases not matched to a gene. This CDR3 comprises 17 residues. Written as DNA, the CDR3 is TGTGCCAGCAGCGGGGGGGGGACCAACTCTGGGGCCAACGTCCTGACTTTC. Its protein is CASSGGGTNSGANVLTF.

The rearrangement uses TRBV5-3 and TRBJ2-1, with unresolved D. TRBV5-3 is reported as an ORF; its role is uncertain. There are 13 residues in the CDR3. Trimming pared 8 bases from V and 0 bases from J, leaving 9 bases between. CDR3 residues: CASSQDSYNEQFF. In nucleotides, the CDR3 is TGTGCCAGCAGCCAGGACTCCTACAATGAGCAGTTCTTC.

The chain is built from TRBV2 and TRBJ2-3, with 7 bases matching TRBD1. The CDR3 has 14 amino acids. The germline gives CDR1 SNHLY, CDR2 FYNNEI. V was clipped by 6 bases and J by 4 bases; unmatched bases: 7. The CDR3 here is CASSATGFSDTQYF. In DNA, the CDR3 is TGTGCCAGCAGCGCGACAGGGTTCTCAGATACGCAGTATTTT. Filled out from reference TRBV2 and TRBJ2-3, the complete variable domain reads EPEVTQTPSHQVTQMGQEVILRCVPISNHLYFYWYRQILGQKVEFLVSFYNNEISEKSEIFDDQFSVERPDGSNFTLKIRSTKLEDSAMYFCASSATGFSDTQYFGPGTRLTVL.

The genes are TRBV2 and TRBJ2-7, with D possibly being TRBD1 (6 bases). This CDR3 has 15 residues. Germline CDR1 and CDR2: SNHLY and FYNNEI. Trimming shortened V by 7 bases and J by 4 bases, and 20 bases separated the two germline ends. The DNA of the CDR3 is TGTGCCAGCACCGAAGGCACAGGGTTAATTTACGAGCAGTACTTC. Amino acid sequence: CASTEGTGLIYEQYF.

The gene calls are TRBV13 and TRBJ1-1; 7 bases are a match to TRBD1. The J segment lost 1 base and the V segment lost 2 bases, leaving 7 bases of the junction unmatched. The germline V gene encodes CDR1 PRHDT and CDR2 FYEKMQ (reference sequence). The CDR3 has 16 residues. The CDR3 loop is CASSLRPTGTNTEAFF. CDR3 in DNA: TGTGCCAGCAGCTTAAGGCCGACAGGGACGAACACTGAAGCTTTCTTT.

The CDR3 here is CASSLGRGRSEQFF. Here the CDR3 DNA reads TGTGCCAGCAGCTTGGGCAGGGGAAGGAGTGAGCAGTTCTTC. This rearrangement joins TRBV7-6 to TRBJ2-1; possible D gene TRBD1, 6 bases. CDR3 length equals 14 residues. CDR1 and CDR2 (germline): SGHVS, FNYEAQ. V lost 3 bases and J lost 9, with 15 bases in between.

This chain uses TRBV29-1 with TRBJ2-1; possible D gene TRBD2, 7 bases. CDR1 SQVTM and CDR2 ANQGSEA come from the germline V gene. This CDR3 spans 16 amino acids. V was pared by 6 bases and J by 1 base, with 19 bases between. Here the CDR3 reads CSVPKLGGGSYNEQFF. CDR3 sequence (DNA): TGCAGCGTCCCCAAGTTAGGGGGGGGATCCTACAATGAGCAGTTCTTC.